Given below is one T cell receptor beta chain in context. Alongside a J-beta primer mix, a sample-barcoded 5' primer served in a second PCR lasting about 7 to 12 cycles. TCRdb fed the 5' RACE reads into MiXCR, producing one record per CDR3 protein. The table has 950,000 to 1,200,000 distinct CDR3 sequences, 30% to 40% seen once; the top ten hold roughly 13%. The sample comes from a study of blood T cells in healthy people across ages. The CDR3 length is 15 residues. The ends lost 2 bases at V and 3 bases at J; junction bases unmatched: 6. The germline V gene encodes CDR1 SGHRS and CDR2 YFSETQ. Sequencing was performed on blood. The sequence derives from a man aged 18 to 30 in good health. This rearrangement joins TRBV5-1 to TRBJ2-3, with 7 bases fitting TRBD1. The CDR3 loop is CASSFGQVTTDTQYF. The CDR3 bases are TGCGCCAGCAGCTTCGGACAGGTAACGACAGATACGCAGTATTTT.